The following is a T cell receptor beta chain sequence with its context. What it binds is not known. Primers for the PCR totalled 60 Vbeta and 13 Jbeta. Clones were sequenced by immunoSEQ multiplex PCR, and TCRdb holds only the in-frame ones, with some missing. The repertoire has around 120,000 clones, roughly 79% of them found once; the top ten carry around 2%. The data belong to a study of cytomegalovirus exposure and HLA in healthy donors. The overall study: For the roughly 400 genotyped donors, over 80% fell within the Caucasian-associated ancestry cluster.

Findings and caveats of the study: Associated with HLA alleles at 0.05 false discovery rate in a later analysis were approximately 17,000 TCR beta sequences.

Germline CDR1 LNHDA, CDR2 SQIVND (reference sequence). The V end was cut by 6 bases, the J end by 7 bases, with 18 bases between. There are 15 residues in the CDR3. The chain joins TRBV19 to TRBJ1-4; D ambiguous. The receptor's source is a woman between 45 and 65 years old in good health and CMV-seronegative. Sequencing was performed on PBMCs. CDR3 residues: CASRHRLSSGEKLFF. The CDR3 DNA sequence: TGTGCCAGTAGACATCGCCTCTCGTCTGGTGAAAAACTGTTTTTT.